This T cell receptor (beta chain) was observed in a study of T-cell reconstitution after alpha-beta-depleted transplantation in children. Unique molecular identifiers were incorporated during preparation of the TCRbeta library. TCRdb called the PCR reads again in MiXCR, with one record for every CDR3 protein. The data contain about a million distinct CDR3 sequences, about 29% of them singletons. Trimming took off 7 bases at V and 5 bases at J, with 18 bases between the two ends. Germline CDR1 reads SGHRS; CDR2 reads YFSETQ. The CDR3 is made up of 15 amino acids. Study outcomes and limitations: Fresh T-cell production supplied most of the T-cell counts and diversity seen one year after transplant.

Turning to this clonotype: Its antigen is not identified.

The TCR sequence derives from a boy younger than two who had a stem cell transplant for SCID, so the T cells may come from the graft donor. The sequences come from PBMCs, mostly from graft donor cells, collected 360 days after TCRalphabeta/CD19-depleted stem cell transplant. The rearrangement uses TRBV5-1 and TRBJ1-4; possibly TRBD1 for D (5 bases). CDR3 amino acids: CASSMGVSANEKLFF. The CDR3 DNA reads TGCGCCAGCTCGATGGGGGTCTCAGCAAATGAAAAACTGTTTTTT.